This T cell receptor (beta chain) was retrieved from a study of long-term antiretroviral therapy in people with HIV. Looking at the study overall: A decade or so separates the oldest specimens from the later 2015 immediate-ART recommendation.

Survey level was the resolution at which the v3.0 immunoSEQ assay ran. The repertoire was sequenced with immunoSEQ multiplex PCR; TCRdb's copy has only in-frame clones and lacks some. The sample includes under 35,000 clones, around 96% seen only once; the top ten take under 2.5%. V lost 3 bases to trimming and J lost 5 bases, with 10 bases between them. This CDR3 spans 14 amino acids. CDR1 MNHEY and CDR2 SMNVEV come from the germline V gene (reference sequence). The origin of this receptor is a man aged 30 to 39 with HIV. This specimen was unsorted PBMCs, taken approximately 6.8 years after starting antiretroviral therapy. This chain connects TRBV27 to TRBJ1-4; no firm D call. The CDR3 DNA is TGTGCCAGCAGTTTGCTCGGGAAAAATGAAAAACTGTTTTTT. Translated, it gives CASSLLGKNEKLFF. The full variable domain, in which reference TRBV27 and TRBJ1-4 provide the parts outside the CDR3, is EAQVTQNPRYLITVTGKKLTVTCSQNMNHEYMSWYRQDPGLGLRQIYYSMNVEVTDKGDVPEGYKVSRKEKRNFPLILESPSPNQTSLYFCASSLLGKNEKLFFGSGTQLSVL.